Presented here are 21 T cell receptor beta chains from one specimen sequenced in a study of T cells in Graves' hyperthyroidism and ophthalmopathy. Amplification yielded TCR beta CDR3 regions, with RNA transcripts as the source. The HTBI primer set served for first-round RT-PCR of the TCR CDR3. Each CDR3 protein is one row after TCRdb ran MiXCR on the multiplex PCR reads. The sample has 500,000 to 700,000 distinct CDR3 sequences; around 15% are singletons. The specimen was blood. The receptor source for this set is a woman in her late teens or twenties with Graves' hyperthyroidism.

This clonotype has at least ten counts. The chain employs TRBV7-9 and TRBJ2-3; D gene unclear. This CDR3 region has 15 residues. V was cut by 4 bases and J by 3 bases, with 14 bases left in between. Germline CDR1 reads SEHNR; CDR2 reads FQNEAQ (reference sequence). The CDR3 spells CASSSMVDVTDTQYF. The CDR3 DNA follows: TGTGCCAGCAGCTCCATGGTGGACGTGACAGATACGCAGTATTTT. The whole variable domain, filled in from reference TRBV7-9 and TRBJ2-3, reads DTGVSQNPRHKITKRGQNVTFRCDPISEHNRLYWYRQTLGQGPEFLTYFQNEAQLEKSRLLSDRFSAERPKGSFSTLEIQRTEQGDSAMYLCASSSMVDVTDTQYFGPGTRLTVL.

At least ten counts were recorded for this clonotype. V usage is TRBV6-2 or TRBV6-3 and J usage is TRBJ2-2; D remains ambiguous. The CDR3 runs 14 residues. Germline values: CDR1 MNHEY, CDR2 SVGEGT. V lost 2 bases, J lost 5 bases, and 9 bases lay in between. CDR3 in DNA: TGTGCCAGCAGTTACCCTGGGCTTACCGGGGAGCTGTTTTTT. Its protein product is CASSYPGLTGELFF.

This clonotype was seen many times. The rearrangement links TRBV7-2 to TRBJ1-2, with a weak D call TRBD1 (6 bases). The CDR3 consists of 16 residues. Trimming shortened V by 5 bases and J by 4 bases, and 20 bases separated the two germline ends. Germline values: CDR1 SGHTA, CDR2 FQGNSA. The DNA of the CDR3 is TGTGCCAGCAGCCGCTTTATTGGGGGGGCTGGCTATGGCTACACCTTC. Translation: CASSRFIGGAGYGYTF.

Here the CDR3 DNA reads TGTGCCACCTCGGGCGGTCAGTCGGGCTATGGCTACACCTTC. Translation: CATSGGQSGYGYTF. The chain joins TRBV6-2 or TRBV6-3 to TRBJ1-2; D remains ambiguous. The CDR3 consists of 14 residues. CDR1 and CDR2 from the germline V gene are MNHEY and SVGEGT. The V end lost 10 bases, the J end lost 4 bases, and 19 bases lay between the germline ends.

This sequence joins TRBV24-1 and TRBJ1-5; 7 nucleotides match TRBD1. With V trimmed by 2 bases and J by 6 bases, 3 bases remained unmatched. CDR1 KGHDR and CDR2 SFDVKD come from the germline V gene. The CDR3 is 14 residues long. The CDR3: CATSDSGTVQPQHF. The CDR3 bases are TGTGCCACCAGTGATTCAGGGACAGTTCAGCCCCAGCATTTT.

This clonotype was seen ten or more times. The V gene is TRBV11-3, the J gene TRBJ2-3; D is undetermined. The CDR3 is 13 amino acids. Germline assignment: CDR1 SGHNT and CDR2 YENEEA. Trimming removed 1 base from V and 2 bases from J, with 4 bases in between. CDR3: CASSLGDTDTQYF. The CDR3 nucleotides are TGTGCCAGCAGCTTAGGGGACACAGATACGCAGTATTTT.

This clonotype has a handful of counts. V gene TRBV6-2 or TRBV6-3 combines with J gene TRBJ2-3, with D possibly being TRBD2 (6 bases). This CDR3 spans 15 amino acids. V dropped 0 bases and J dropped 6 bases, with 13 bases sitting between them. Germline V gene lookup returns CDR1 MNHEY and CDR2 SVGEGT. The CDR3 DNA reads TGTGCCAGCAGTTACTCGCCACTAGCTACCGATACGCAGTATTTT. This gives the protein CASSYSPLATDTQYF.

There are a few counts of this clonotype. V is TRBV6-2 or TRBV6-3 and J is TRBJ2-3, with D maybe TRBD2 (5 bases). V was pared by 4 bases and J by 3 bases, with 11 bases between. The germline gives CDR1 MNHEY, CDR2 SVGEGT. This CDR3 contains 14 residues. As DNA, the CDR3 is TGTGCCAGCAGTTTCGGACTCCGAACAGATACGCAGTATTTT. Protein: CASSFGLRTDTQYF.

This clonotype was counted at least ten times. This rearrangement joins TRBV6-1 to TRBJ1-1; 7 positions match TRBD1. The V gene's germline CDR1 is MNHNS and CDR2 SASEGT. The CDR3 totals 14 residues. V trimming: 5 bases; J trimming: 3 bases; junction bases outside the gene matches: 6. In nucleotides, the CDR3 is TGTGCCAGCAGTTCCAAAGGGGGCCACACTGAAGCTTTCTTT. This sequence encodes CASSSKGGHTEAFF.

In nucleotides, the CDR3 is TGTGCCAGCAGTGAAGGTTTGGCAGGGAGGAAGTTCTTC. It codes for CASSEGLAGRKFF. This chain uses TRBV2 with TRBJ2-1; tentatively, D is TRBD2 (6 bases). CDR3 length: 13 residues. The germline V gene has CDR1 SNHLY and CDR2 FYNNEI. V was shortened by 1 base and J by 14 bases, with 15 bases between the two germline ends.

This clonotype was found many times. The chain has TRBV20-1 and TRBJ2-1; 7 bases map to TRBD1. CDR1 and CDR2 from the germline V gene are DFQATT and SNEGSKA (reference sequence). This CDR3 region has 13 residues. V lost 3 bases and J lost 6; bases outside the gene matches: 5. CDR3 region: CSASRGGGNEQFF. The CDR3 DNA follows: TGCAGTGCTAGTCGAGGGGGCGGCAATGAGCAGTTCTTC.

This clonotype was seen a few times. This sequence joins TRBV7-9 and TRBJ1-1, with unresolved D. The CDR3 is made up of 13 amino acids. Trimming stripped 6 bases from V and 0 bases from J, with 8 bases between. Germline V CDR1 and CDR2: SEHNR, FQNEAQ (reference sequence). The CDR3 loop is CASRLRVNTEAFF. Here the CDR3 DNA reads TGTGCCAGCAGGTTAAGGGTGAACACTGAAGCTTTCTTT.

The chain combines TRBV25-1 with TRBJ2-7; 10 nucleotides line up with TRBD2. V lost 5 bases and J lost 3; bases outside the gene matches: 19. Germline assignment: CDR1 MGHDK and CDR2 SYGVNS. The length of the CDR3 is 19 residues. CDR3 sequence reads: CASSNDGTSEERGYYEQYF. The DNA of the CDR3 is TGTGCCAGCAGTAACGACGGGACTAGCGAAGAGCGAGGGTACTACGAGCAGTACTTC.

The V gene is TRBV20-1, the J gene TRBJ2-2, with D possibly being TRBD2 (6 bases). Germline V CDR1 and CDR2: DFQATT, SNEGSKA (reference sequence). There are 14 residues in the CDR3. Trimming removed 3 bases from V and 4 bases from J, with 12 bases in between. Here the CDR3 DNA reads TGCAGTGCTAGGTCTGGGAGGTTCACCGGGGAGCTGTTTTTT. Amino acids: CSARSGRFTGELFF.

This clonotype was recorded at least ten times. The rearrangement uses TRBV11-2 and TRBJ2-7; TRBD1 aligns across 8 bases. Trimming removed 3 bases from V and 5 bases from J; junction bases left unmatched: 3. Germline V lookup: CDR1 SGHAT, CDR2 FQNNGV. This CDR3 contains 13 residues. The CDR3 DNA follows: TGTGCCAGCAGCTTTAGACAGGGGAACGAGCAGTACTTC. Its translation is CASSFRQGNEQYF.

The chain is built from TRBV7-9 and TRBJ2-1, with 11 bases lining up with TRBD2. This CDR3 spans 16 amino acids. The ends lost 5 bases at V and 4 bases at J; junction bases unmatched: 7. The germline V gene encodes CDR1 SEHNR and CDR2 FQNEAQ (reference sequence). The CDR3 DNA is TGTGCCAGCAGCCCACCTAGCGGGAGGCCATACAATGAGCAGTTCTTC. Amino acid sequence: CASSPPSGRPYNEQFF.

Remarks on this clonotype: The conserved phenylalanine or tryptophan is not found at the CDR3 terminus, so this likely reflects a read error. V usage is TRBV30 and J usage is TRBJ1-1; D perhaps matches TRBD1 (5 bases). The CDR3 is 12 residues long. V lost 5 bases and J lost 0, with 7 bases in between. CDR1 and CDR2 from the germline V gene are GTSNPN and SVGIG (reference sequence). The CDR3 nucleotides are TGTGCCTGGGGACATCTGAACACTGAAGCTTTCCTT. This codes for CAWGHLNTEAFL.

At least ten counts were recorded for this clonotype. The chain is built from TRBV13 and TRBJ1-1; D is unresolved. There are 15 residues in the CDR3. The V and J ends lost 0 bases and 7 bases respectively, with 15 bases between them. Germline CDR1 is PRHDT and CDR2 is FYEKMQ (reference sequence). The DNA for the CDR3 is TGTGCCAGCAGCTTAGGACTCGACTGGGTTTATGAAGCTTTCTTT. As protein: CASSLGLDWVYEAFF.

This clonotype has a count of ten or more. V usage is TRBV6-4 and J usage is TRBJ2-3, with 9 nucleotides matching TRBD2. CDR1 and CDR2 from the germline V gene are MRHNA and SNTAGT. The CDR3 sequence is 14 residues long. Trimming took 5 bases from V and 6 from J; bases not matched to a gene: 6. For the CDR3, the DNA is TGTGCCAGCAGTCTGCTAGCGGGACAGGATACGCAGTATTTT. Its translation is CASSLLAGQDTQYF.

This clonotype came up a few times. The chain has TRBV27 and TRBJ1-4; perhaps TRBD1 as D (6 bases). The CDR3 spans 14 residues. The germline V and J ends were trimmed by 7 bases and 10 bases, with 19 bases remaining between them. Germline V gene lookup returns CDR1 MNHEY and CDR2 SMNVEV (reference sequence). The CDR3 loop is CASNEAGGAGKLFF. Here the CDR3 DNA reads TGTGCCAGCAACGAGGCTGGGGGGGCCGGAAAACTGTTTTTT.

The chain couples TRBV7-9 to TRBJ2-4, with D perhaps given as TRBD1 or TRBD2 (5 bases each). Germline V lookup: CDR1 SEHNR, CDR2 FQNEAQ (reference sequence). The V end lost 5 bases, the J end lost 7 bases, and 21 bases lay between the germline ends. The CDR3 spans 16 residues. CDR3 bases: TGTGCCAGCAGCAGAGATGAGGGACGCCCGAGGAACATTCAGTACTTC. As protein: CASSRDEGRPRNIQYF.